These T cell receptor beta chains were read from a single sample in a study of cytomegalovirus exposure and HLA in healthy donors. Sequenced by immunoSEQ multiplex PCR; TCRdb stores in-frame clones only, minus some. The sample shows 100,000 to 150,000 clones, approximately 84% of them seen only once. Source material: PBMCs. The receptors derive from a boy between 2 and 10 years old in good health and CMV-seronegative. Each CDR3 is given with its conserved first and last residue. The order of the fields is clone size, V gene, D gene, J gene, CDR3 protein, CDR3 DNA. The D gene is left open where the match is weak. The size entry is marked missing in some rows and otherwise reads once, few, many or a size class.

.	TRBV4-1	TRBD2	TRBJ2-3	CASSQDGPGRGGTDTQYF	TGCGCCAGCAGCCAAGATGGGCCGGGGCGGGGGGGGACAGATACGCAGTATTTT
.	TRBV2	TRBD1	TRBJ1-3	CASKDRAGNTIYF	TGTGCCAGCAAGGACAGGGCCGGAAACACCATATATTTT
.	TRBV5-1	TRBD2	TRBJ2-5	CASSLYSSGTETQYF	TGCGCCAGCAGCTTGTATTCTAGCGGGACGGAGACCCAGTACTTC
.	TRBV29-1	TRBD1	TRBJ1-1	CSVEVWGQALNTEAFF	TGCAGCGTTGAAGTATGGGGACAGGCCTTGAACACTGAAGCTTTCTTT
.	TRBV29-1	TRBD1	TRBJ1-2	CSVEVGQGASGYTF	TGCAGCGTTGAGGTTGGGCAGGGGGCATCTGGCTACACCTTC
.	TRBV4-2	.	TRBJ2-5	CASSAQGRETQYF	TGTGCCAGCAGCGCACAGGGACGAGAGACCCAGTACTTC
.	TRBV7-3	.	TRBJ2-2	CASSSPGWSGELFF	TGTGCCAGCAGCTCACCGGGGTGGAGCGGGGAGCTGTTTTTT
.	TRBV7-2	TRBD2	TRBJ2-7	CASSPRDGRAGEQYF	TGTGCCAGCAGCCCTCGGGACGGGAGGGCGGGTGAGCAGTACTTC
.	TRBV19	.	TRBJ1-5	CASSYWGGRGQPQHF	TGTGCCAGTAGTTATTGGGGGGGCAGGGGTCAGCCCCAGCATTTT
once	TRBV7-3	.	TRBJ2-3	CASSLHGGSTDTQYF	TGTGCCAGCAGCTTACATGGCGGGAGCACAGATACGCAGTATTTT
.	TRBV9	.	TRBJ2-7	CASSVVEASYEQYF	TGTGCCAGCAGCGTAGTAGAGGCCTCCTACGAGCAGTACTTC
.	TRBV29-1	.	TRBJ1-1	CSVLPGGIWSNTEAFF	TGCAGCGTTCTCCCCGGGGGAATTTGGAGTAACACTGAAGCTTTCTTT
.	TRBV12-2	.	TRBJ1-1	CASRLSLGTGGANTEAFF	TGTGCAAGTCGCTTATCCCTCGGGACAGGGGGCGCGAACACTGAAGCTTTCTTT
.	TRBV6-6	TRBD2	TRBJ2-7	CASTLAGGSYEQYF	TGTGCCAGCACCCTAGCGGGGGGATCCTACGAGCAGTACTTC
few	TRBV6-5	.	TRBJ1-1	CASSYSPGMNTEAFF	TGTGCCAGCAGTTACTCGCCGGGTATGAACACTGAAGCTTTCTTT
.	TRBV10-3	TRBD2	TRBJ2-2	CAISESGLAGMNTGELFF	TGTGCCATCAGTGAGTCAGGACTAGCGGGAATGAACACCGGGGAGCTGTTTTTT
.	TRBV5-6	.	TRBJ1-2	CASSPGTHFGYTF	TGTGCCAGCAGCCCCGGGACTCACTTTGGCTACACCTTC
.	TRBV9	TRBD1	TRBJ1-4	CASSVGGQGGEKLFF	TGTGCCAGCAGCGTAGGGGGACAGGGAGGAGAAAAACTGTTTTTT
.	TRBV6-5	TRBD1	TRBJ1-2	CASSLGQHYGYTF	TGTGCCAGCAGCCTGGGACAGCACTATGGCTACACCTTC
.	TRBV2	TRBD2	TRBJ2-2	CASRGGAGWNTGELFF	TGTGCCAGCAGGGGAGGAGCGGGGTGGAACACCGGGGAGCTGTTTTTT
.	TRBV7-6	.	TRBJ1-6	CASSLFPENNSPLHF	TGTGCCAGCAGCTTATTCCCCGAGAATAATTCACCCCTCCACTTT
.	TRBV4-3	TRBD1	TRBJ1-6	CASSLGQENSPLHF	TGCGCCAGCAGCCTAGGACAGGAAAATTCACCCCTCCACTTT
.	TRBV9	.	TRBJ1-6	CASNALQGSPLHF	TGTGCCAGCAACGCACTACAGGGATCACCCCTCCACTTT
once	TRBV19	TRBD1	TRBJ1-3	CASTHDRAGNTIYF	TGTGCCAGTACCCATGACAGGGCTGGAAACACCATATATTTT
.	TRBV19	.	TRBJ2-5	CASKDGGLTPTQYF	TGTGCCAGTAAGGACGGAGGGCTCACCCCTACCCAGTACTTC
.	TRBV7-2	.	TRBJ1-2	CASNPFESWSYGYTF	TGTGCCAGCAACCCCTTTGAGAGCTGGAGCTATGGCTACACCTTC
.	TRBV5-6	.	TRBJ1-6	CASSFREIDSSSYNSPLHF	TGTGCCAGCAGCTTCCGGGAAATCGACTCGAGCTCCTATAATTCACCCCTCCACTTT
.	TRBV27	TRBD1	TRBJ2-5	CASSSPLDRGAATQYF	TGTGCCAGCAGTTCCCCTCTGGACAGGGGTGCTGCGACCCAGTACTTC
.	TRBV6-4	TRBD1	TRBJ2-3	CASSDSGTGGDTQYF	TGTGCCAGCAGTGACTCCGGGACAGGGGGAGATACGCAGTATTTT
.	TRBV6-6	.	TRBJ2-5	CASSFNSRETQYF	TGTGCCAGCAGTTTTAATTCTCGGGAGACCCAGTACTTC
.	TRBV4-2	.	TRBJ1-1	CASSVHPDRSLLAEAFF	TGTGCCAGCAGCGTTCACCCCGACAGGTCCTTGTTGGCTGAAGCTTTCTTT
.	TRBV6-6	TRBD1	TRBJ2-7	CASSYRTGSSYEQYF	TGTGCCAGCAGTTACAGGACAGGAAGCTCCTACGAGCAGTACTTC
.	TRBV15	.	TRBJ1-1	CATSPPGRGSTEAFF	TGTGCCACCAGCCCTCCCGGACGGGGGAGCACTGAAGCTTTCTTT
.	TRBV25-1	.	TRBJ1-2	CASSELGGQLRPHGYTF	TGTGCCAGCAGTGAACTGGGGGGGCAGTTAAGGCCGCATGGCTACACCTTC
few	TRBV6-5	TRBD2	TRBJ2-2	CASRAGGNTGELFF	TGTGCCAGCAGAGCGGGGGGGAACACCGGGGAGCTGTTTTTT
.	TRBV7-9	.	TRBJ1-1	CASSPQGTNTEAFF	TGTGCCAGCAGCCCCCAGGGTACGAACACTGAAGCTTTCTTT
.	TRBV6-5	TRBD1	TRBJ1-5	CASSSSTGNQPQHF	TGTGCCAGCAGTTCATCGACAGGGAATCAGCCCCAGCATTTT
.	TRBV19	.	TRBJ2-5	CASSLQGFETQYF	TGTGCCAGTAGTCTACAGGGCTTTGAGACCCAGTACTTC
.	TRBV6-6	TRBD1	TRBJ2-1	CASSYSRGRGDEQFF	TGTGCCAGCAGTTACTCGAGGGGGCGAGGGGATGAGCAGTTCTTC
.	TRBV15	TRBD2	TRBJ2-3	CATSSPVERGLLDTQYF	TGTGCCACCAGCAGCCCAGTCGAGCGGGGACTTTTGGATACGCAGTATTTT
.	TRBV15	.	TRBJ2-2	CATSRGGNTGELFF	TGTGCCACCAGCAGGGGAGGGAACACCGGGGAGCTGTTTTTT
once	TRBV10-3	TRBD1	TRBJ1-2	CATWTGYEVGYTF	TGTGCCACCTGGACAGGGTATGAAGTTGGTTACACCTTC
.	TRBV18	.	TRBJ1-2	CASSPQRDYGYTF	TGTGCCAGCTCACCACAGAGGGACTATGGCTACACCTTC
.	TRBV7-3	.	TRBJ2-1	CASRAIGDSYNEQFF	TGTGCCAGCAGGGCTATCGGGGACTCCTACAATGAGCAGTTCTTC
few	TRBV9	.	TRBJ1-1	CASSVEGDVEAFF	TGTGCCAGCAGCGTAGAGGGGGACGTTGAAGCTTTCTTT
.	TRBV4-2	.	TRBJ2-7	CASSPGTSGRKQYF	TGTGCCAGCAGCCCCGGGACAAGTGGGCGGAAGCAGTACTTC
.	TRBV6-1	.	TRBJ2-7	CASSERQREQYF	TGTGCCAGCAGTGAAAGGCAGCGTGAGCAGTACTTC
.	TRBV18	.	TRBJ1-2	CASSPGDSWAYGYTF	TGTGCCAGCTCCCCGGGGGACTCCTGGGCATATGGCTACACCTTC
few	TRBV10-3	.	TRBJ1-1	CAISEKQGGTEAFF	TGTGCCATCAGTGAGAAACAGGGTGGGACTGAAGCTTTCTTT
.	TRBV7-9	.	TRBJ1-4	CASSLVFPNEKLFF	TGTGCCAGCAGCTTAGTTTTCCCAAATGAAAAACTGTTTTTT
.	TRBV29-1	TRBD2	TRBJ2-1	CSVEASGRSHNEQFF	TGCAGCGTTGAAGCTAGCGGGAGATCCCACAATGAGCAGTTCTTC